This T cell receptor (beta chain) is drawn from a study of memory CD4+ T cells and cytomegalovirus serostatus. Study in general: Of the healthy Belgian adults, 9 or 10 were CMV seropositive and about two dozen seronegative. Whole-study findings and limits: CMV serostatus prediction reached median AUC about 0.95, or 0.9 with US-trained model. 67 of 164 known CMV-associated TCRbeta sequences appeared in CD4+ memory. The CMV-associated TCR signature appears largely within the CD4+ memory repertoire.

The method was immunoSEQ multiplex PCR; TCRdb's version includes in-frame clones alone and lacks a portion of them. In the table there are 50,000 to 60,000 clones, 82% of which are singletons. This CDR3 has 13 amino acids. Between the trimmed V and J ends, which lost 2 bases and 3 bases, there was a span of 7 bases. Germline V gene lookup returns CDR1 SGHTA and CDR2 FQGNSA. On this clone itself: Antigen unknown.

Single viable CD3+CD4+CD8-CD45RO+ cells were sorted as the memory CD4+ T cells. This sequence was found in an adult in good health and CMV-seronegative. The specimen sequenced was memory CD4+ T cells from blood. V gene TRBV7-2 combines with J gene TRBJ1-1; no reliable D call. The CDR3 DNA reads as TGTGCCAGCAGCTTAACGCTGTACACTGAAGCTTTCTTT. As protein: CASSLTLYTEAFF.